Below are 21 T cell receptor beta chains sequenced from a single sample in a study of siplizumab effects on memory and regulatory T cells. Only in-frame clones appear in the TCRdb table, and some are missing; sequencing was by immunoSEQ multiplex PCR. The table has 110,000 or so clones, more than 85% seen once; the top ten hold approximately 0.32%. Sequencing input: CD4+ T cells sorted from blood. The receptors here all came from a human donor in good health.

This rearrangement joins TRBV7-9 to TRBJ2-1; 7 bases fit TRBD2. The V gene end was trimmed by 2 bases and the J gene end by 7 bases; junction bases not matched to a gene: 8. Looked up from germline, CDR1 is SEHNR and CDR2 is FQNEAQ (reference sequence). CDR3 size: 15 residues. DNA of the CDR3: TGTGCCAGCAGCTTATTAATGGGAGGGAGAAATGAGCAGTTCTTC. Translating gives CASSLLMGGRNEQFF.

This clone was seen a single time. This chain joins TRBV9 and TRBJ2-5; 9 bases match TRBD2. The CDR3 covers 16 residues. The J segment lost 4 bases and the V segment lost 0 bases, leaving 7 bases of the junction unmatched. Germline V gene lookup returns CDR1 SGDLS and CDR2 YYNGEE. This CDR3 reads CASSVAGGGAIETQYF. For the CDR3, the DNA is TGTGCCAGCAGCGTAGCCGGCGGGGGGGCTATAGAGACCCAGTACTTC.

The genes are TRBV11-3 and TRBJ1-4; D not resolved. CDR1 and CDR2 (germline): SGHNT, YENEEA. The CDR3 has 13 amino acids. V lost 3 bases, J lost 3 bases, and 5 bases lay in between. CDR3 residues: CASSLASNEKLFF. In nucleotides, the CDR3 is TGTGCCAGCAGCTTGGCTTCTAATGAAAAACTGTTTTTT.

This clone appeared a few times. This sample includes further DNA sequences coding for the same CDR3. V is TRBV20-1 and J is TRBJ1-2; D gene ambiguous. Germline loops: CDR1 DFQATT, CDR2 SNEGSKA (reference sequence). V lost 3 bases and J 8 bases, leaving 10 bases between the germline ends. The CDR3 extends over 11 amino acids. In DNA, the CDR3 is TGCAGTGCTAGGGTGGCGGTGGGCTACACCTTC. Translation gives CSARVAVGYTF.

The V call is TRBV4-2, the J call TRBJ2-3; D ambiguous. The CDR3 runs to 16 residues. V lost 0 bases to trimming and J lost 2 bases, with 12 bases between them. Germline CDR1 and CDR2: LGHNA and YNFKEQ. The CDR3 protein is CASSQDHKIATDTQYF. The DNA for the CDR3 is TGTGCCAGCAGCCAAGATCACAAAATTGCCACAGATACGCAGTATTTT.

The chain is built from TRBV5-1 and TRBJ2-3; D possibly uses TRBD1 or TRBD2 (6 bases each). Germline lookup yields CDR1 SGHRS and CDR2 YFSETQ. This CDR3 contains 17 residues. Deletions cut 2 bases from V and 0 bases from J, with 16 bases between. Here the CDR3 reads CASSLQVTGASTDTQYF. CDR3 nucleotide sequence: TGCGCCAGCAGCTTACAAGTAACGGGGGCCAGCACAGATACGCAGTATTTT. The whole variable domain, remainder taken from reference TRBV5-1 and TRBJ2-3, is KAGVTQTPRYLIKTRGQQVTLSCSPISGHRSVSWYQQTPGQGLQFLFEYFSETQRNKGNFPGRFSGRQFSNSRSEMNVSTLELGDSALYLCASSLQVTGASTDTQYFGPGTRLTVL.

V and J are TRBV11-3 and TRBJ1-2; no reliable D call. The V end lost 4 bases, the J end lost 5 bases, and 17 bases lay between the germline ends. The CDR3 has 15 amino acids. Looked up from germline, CDR1 is SGHNT and CDR2 is YENEEA. The CDR3 spells CASSYLAGDRYGYTF. In nucleotides, the CDR3 is TGTGCCAGCAGCTACTTAGCCGGGGATAGGTATGGCTACACCTTC.

J is TRBJ1-1 and V is TRBV5-8; D unclear. This CDR3 contains 12 residues. Trimming cost V 2 bases and J 7 bases, with 9 bases left between them. CDR1 and CDR2 from the germline V gene are SGHTS and YDEGEE. CDR3: CASSFTAVEAFF. CDR3 sequence (DNA): TGTGCCAGCAGCTTTACAGCGGTTGAAGCTTTCTTT.

This chain joins TRBV19 and TRBJ2-6; TRBD1 or TRBD2 may be the D gene (5 bases each). With 3 bases removed from V and 6 bases from J, the gap between germline ends came to 15 bases. Per germline, CDR1 LNHDA and CDR2 SQIVND (reference sequence). The length of the CDR3 is 16 residues. CDR3 bases: TGTGCCAGTAGTATCGAGGGGTTTCAACCGGCCAACGTCCTGACTTTC. Translating it yields CASSIEGFQPANVLTF.

This chain connects TRBV7-2 to TRBJ2-2; maybe TRBD2 (6 bases). Trimming left V 1 base short and J 3 bases short, with 12 bases between. The CDR3 runs to 16 residues. Germline CDR1 reads SGHTA; CDR2 reads FQGNSA. CDR3: CASSLVGGADTGELFF. The CDR3 DNA reads TGTGCCAGCAGCTTAGTCGGCGGGGCAGACACCGGGGAGCTGTTTTTT.

V usage is TRBV19 and J usage is TRBJ2-6, with D perhaps TRBD1 (5 bases). Trimming took off 6 bases at V and 1 base at J, with 13 bases between the two ends. This CDR3 comprises 16 residues. Germline CDR1 LNHDA, CDR2 SQIVND (reference sequence). CDR3: CASRTHQGSGANVLTF. CDR3 coding DNA: TGTGCCAGTAGGACCCATCAGGGATCTGGGGCCAACGTCCTGACTTTC.

The chain carries TRBV15 and TRBJ2-5, with TRBD2 matching 9 bases. This CDR3 is 16 amino acids long. CDR1 and CDR2 (germline): LNHNV, YYDKDF (reference sequence). The junction had 7 bases not matched to a gene; V was cut back by 3 bases and J by 2 bases. This chain's CDR3 is CATSSGLAPTQETQYF. CDR3 nucleotides: TGTGCCACCAGCAGCGGACTAGCGCCCACTCAAGAGACCCAGTACTTC. The variable domain in full, with the rest retrieved from reference TRBV15 and TRBJ2-5, is DAMVIQNPRYQVTQFGKPVTLSCSQTLNHNVMYWYQQKSSQAPKLLFHYYDKDFNNEADTPDNFQSRRPNTSFCFLDIRSPGLGDTAMYLCATSSGLAPTQETQYFGPGTRLLVL.

The chain carries TRBV11-1 and TRBJ2-7; weak D call: TRBD2 (5 bases). Trimming pared 7 bases from V and 0 bases from J, leaving 13 bases between. CDR3 size: 14 residues. Germline V gene sequence: CDR1 SGHAT, CDR2 FQDESV (reference sequence). CDR3 sequence reads: CASTTGRASYEQYF. The CDR3 DNA reads as TGTGCCAGCACCACCGGGCGGGCCTCCTACGAGCAGTACTTC.

The V call is TRBV30, the J call TRBJ1-2, with D perhaps TRBD1 (5 bases). The CDR3 length is 15 residues. Germline CDR1 and CDR2: GTSNPN and SVGIG (reference sequence). Trimming shortened V by 0 bases and J by 2 bases, and 13 bases separated the two germline ends. The CDR3 DNA is TGTGCCTGGAGTGTAGGCATGGGGACGAACTATGGCTACACCTTC. This translates into CAWSVGMGTNYGYTF.

J is TRBJ2-1 and V is TRBV9, with TRBD1 identical over 7 bases. Germline loops: CDR1 SGDLS, CDR2 YYNGEE. The CDR3 is 12 amino acids. Trimming at V came to 8 bases and at J to 5 bases, leaving 4 bases not matched to a gene. The CDR3 coding sequence is TGTGCCAGTGGGACAGCAGACAATGAGCAGTTCTTC. This translates into CASGTADNEQFF.

CDR3 loop: CASQTTGGTGNTIYF. The CDR3 DNA reads as TGTGCCAGCCAGACGACAGGGGGTACTGGAAACACCATATATTTT. The rearrangement links TRBV7-9 to TRBJ1-3; 9 positions match TRBD1. The V segment lost 8 bases and the J segment 2 bases; nucleotides outside the gene matches: 7. The CDR3 consists of 15 residues. CDR1 SEHNR and CDR2 FQNEAQ come from the germline V gene (reference sequence).

V gene TRBV4-3 combines with J gene TRBJ2-2, with D tentatively TRBD1 or TRBD2 (6 bases each). Trimming cost V 0 bases and J 1 base, with 9 bases left between them. The CDR3 consists of 16 residues. CDR1 and CDR2 from the germline V gene are LGHNA and YSLEER. The CDR3 protein is CASSQEGGRNTGELFF. In nucleotides, the CDR3 is TGCGCCAGCAGCCAAGAGGGGGGCCGGAACACCGGGGAGCTGTTTTTT.

V and J are TRBV29-1 and TRBJ1-1, with unresolved D. CDR1 and CDR2 (germline): SQVTM, ANQGSEA. The CDR3 covers 12 residues. The germline V and J ends were trimmed by 4 bases and 3 bases, with 9 bases remaining between them. The CDR3: CSVVRRDTEAFF. The CDR3 DNA follows: TGCAGCGTTGTTAGGAGGGACACTGAAGCTTTCTTT. The full variable domain, in which reference TRBV29-1 and TRBJ1-1 provide the parts outside the CDR3, is SAVISQKPSRDICQRGTSLTIQCQVDSQVTMMFWYRQQPGQSLTLIATANQGSEATYESGFVIDKFPISRPNLTFSTLTVSNMSPEDSSIYLCSVVRRDTEAFFGQGTRLTVV.

The rearrangement joins TRBV7-8 to TRBJ2-2; the D gene is possibly TRBD2 (6 bases). CDR1 SGHVS and CDR2 FQNEAQ come from the germline V gene. The CDR3 contains 17 residues. V shed 1 base and J shed 7 bases, with 19 bases lying between them. The CDR3 here is CASSLGWSGGGVGELFF. The CDR3, as DNA: TGTGCCAGCAGCTTAGGGTGGAGCGGAGGAGGGGTCGGGGAGCTGTTTTTT. The full variable domain, rest sourced from reference TRBV7-8 and TRBJ2-2, is GAGVSQSPRYKVAKRGQDVALRCDPISGHVSLFWYQQALGQGPEFLTYFQNEAQLDKSGLPSDRFFAERPEGSVSTLKIQRTQQEDSAVYLCASSLGWSGGGVGELFFGEGSRLTVL.

V usage is TRBV7-2 and J usage is TRBJ1-4; 7 bases align to TRBD1. The CDR3 has 14 amino acids. The V and J ends lost 5 bases and 8 bases, in that order; junction bases with no gene match: 8. CDR1 is SGHTA, CDR2 FQGNSA, per germline. CDR3 nucleotides: TGTGCCAGCAGCCAAGGGGGCGCGATCGAAAAACTGTTTTTT. It specifies CASSQGGAIEKLFF. Complete variable domain (other parts from reference TRBV7-2 and TRBJ1-4): GAGVSQSPSNKVTEKGKDVELRCDPISGHTALYWYRQSLGQGLEFLIYFQGNSAPDKSGLPSDRFSAERTGGSVSTLTIQRTQQEDSAVYLCASSQGGAIEKLFFGSGTQLSVL.

The chain uses TRBV27 and TRBJ1-5, with a tentative D call TRBD1 (5 bases). The CDR3 is 14 amino acids. Trimming stripped 2 bases from V and 3 bases from J, with 8 bases between. CDR1 is MNHEY, CDR2 SMNVEV, per germline (reference sequence). The CDR3 sequence: CASSLEGPNQPQHF. The CDR3 bases are TGTGCCAGCAGTTTAGAGGGGCCCAATCAGCCCCAGCATTTT.